This T cell receptor beta chain was retrieved from a study of PD-L1 blockade in urothelial cancer. Produced via immunoSEQ multiplex PCR; TCRdb's table is partial and in-frame only. The sample has 33,000 or so clones; about four fifths are singletons. This CDR3 is 17 amino acids long. Trimming cost V 10 bases and J 6 bases; bases outside gene matches: 18. Germline values: CDR1 SNHLY, CDR2 FYNNEI. This clonotype was obtained from a man between 65 and 79 years old with urothelial cancer. The starting material was PBMCs, obtained around atezolizumab (anti-PD-L1) treatment. This rearrangement joins TRBV2 to TRBJ1-4; TRBD1 agrees at 9 bases. As DNA, the CDR3 is TGTGCCACCACACGGGACAGGGTCTCTCGTAGTGATGAAAAACTGTTTTTT. It is translated as CATTRDRVSRSDEKLFF.